Listed below are T cell receptor beta chains from one sample, sequenced in a study of T cell responses to AZD1222 COVID-19 vaccine. Libraries were prepared by immunoSEQ multiplex PCR; TCRdb keeps only in-frame clonotypes and omits some of them. The sample lists roughly 180,000 clones; 85% to 95% were seen once. The source was peripheral blood, collected 28 days after the second AZD1222 dose. The receptor set was obtained from an adult who received the AZD1222 COVID-19 vaccine. Each CDR3 is given with its conserved first and last residue. The order of the fields is V gene, clone size, J gene, D gene, CDR3 protein, CDR3 DNA. A D gene is named only where the DNA matches it firmly. Not every row has a clone size; where given, it reads once, few, many or a size class.

TRBV5-1,.,TRBJ2-2,TRBD1,CASRGTGNTGELFF,TGCGCCAGCAGGGGGACAGGGAACACCGGGGAGCTGTTTTTT
TRBV28,.,TRBJ1-1,.,CASSPGWQLNTEAFF,TGTGCCAGCAGTCCTGGTTGGCAGTTGAACACTGAAGCTTTCTTT
TRBV24-1,once,TRBJ1-6,TRBD1,CATSDRDRPNSPLHF,TGTGCCACCAGTGACCGGGACAGGCCTAATTCACCCCTCCACTTT
TRBV2,.,TRBJ1-2,.,CASSDWIGSNYGYTF,TGTGCCAGCAGTGATTGGATAGGATCTAACTATGGCTACACCTTC
TRBV5-4,.,TRBJ1-1,.,CASSLRRTMNTEAFF,TGTGCCAGCAGCCTCCGACGGACCATGAACACTGAAGCTTTCTTT
TRBV6-1,.,TRBJ2-7,.,CASSEIPLEQYF,TGTGCCAGCAGTGAGATCCCACTGGAGCAGTACTTC
TRBV27,.,TRBJ2-5,TRBD2,CATLRTSGRAGEETQYF,TGTGCCACCTTAAGGACTAGCGGGAGGGCCGGGGAAGAGACCCAGTACTTC
TRBV4-1,.,TRBJ1-1,.,CASSQDTAMGTEAFF,TGCGCCAGCAGCCAAGATACAGCCATGGGGACTGAAGCTTTCTTT
TRBV19,.,TRBJ2-1,TRBD1,CASRATGAHNEQFF,TGTGCCAGTAGGGCGACAGGGGCCCACAATGAGCAGTTCTTC
TRBV5-1,.,TRBJ1-1,.,CASSLGYGPNTEAFF,TGCGCCAGCAGCTTGGGCTATGGTCCGAACACTGAAGCTTTCTTT
TRBV7-9,once,TRBJ1-1,.,CASSGRDGTEAFF,TGTGCCAGCAGCGGCCGGGACGGCACTGAAGCTTTCTTT
TRBV5-1,once,TRBJ2-1,TRBD2,CASRGLAGGSWEQFF,TGCGCCAGCAGGGGACTAGCGGGAGGTAGTTGGGAGCAGTTCTTC
TRBV6-5,.,TRBJ2-3,.,CASSPAGLGDTQYF,TGTGCCAGCAGTCCCGCAGGGTTAGGGGATACGCAGTATTTT
TRBV27,.,TRBJ2-7,TRBD1,CASSWGQGDYEQYF,TGTGCCAGCAGTTGGGGACAGGGAGACTACGAGCAGTACTTC
TRBV5-1,.,TRBJ1-6,.,CASSAHGTTDSPLHF,TGCGCCAGCAGCGCCCACGGGACAACCGATTCACCCCTCCACTTT
TRBV5-1,.,TRBJ2-7,TRBD2,CASSYRLAGGIEQYF,TGCGCCAGCAGCTACCGACTAGCGGGAGGTATCGAGCAGTACTTC
TRBV28,.,TRBJ2-1,.,CASSFRGSAYNEQFF,TGTGCCAGCAGTTTCCGGGGCAGTGCCTACAATGAGCAGTTCTTC
TRBV7-6,.,TRBJ2-2,.,CASSLAPGEGRSGELFF,TGTGCCAGCAGCTTAGCCCCAGGGGAAGGAAGGTCCGGGGAGCTGTTTTTT
TRBV21-1,.,TRBJ2-3,.,CASSKALAGADTQYF,TGTGCCAGCAGCAAAGCACTAGCGGGAGCAGATACGCAGTATTTT
TRBV10-2,few,TRBJ1-2,TRBD1,CATWGQPDYGYTF,TGCGCCACCTGGGGACAGCCGGACTATGGCTACACCTTC
TRBV28,once,TRBJ2-2,TRBD2,CASSLSTSGRRSGELFF,TGTGCCAGCAGTTTATCGACTAGCGGGAGGAGGTCCGGGGAGCTGTTTTTT
TRBV5-1,.,TRBJ2-5,TRBD2,CASSLGSSGGQETQYF,TGCGCCAGCAGCTTGGGGTCGAGCGGGGGACAAGAGACCCAGTACTTC